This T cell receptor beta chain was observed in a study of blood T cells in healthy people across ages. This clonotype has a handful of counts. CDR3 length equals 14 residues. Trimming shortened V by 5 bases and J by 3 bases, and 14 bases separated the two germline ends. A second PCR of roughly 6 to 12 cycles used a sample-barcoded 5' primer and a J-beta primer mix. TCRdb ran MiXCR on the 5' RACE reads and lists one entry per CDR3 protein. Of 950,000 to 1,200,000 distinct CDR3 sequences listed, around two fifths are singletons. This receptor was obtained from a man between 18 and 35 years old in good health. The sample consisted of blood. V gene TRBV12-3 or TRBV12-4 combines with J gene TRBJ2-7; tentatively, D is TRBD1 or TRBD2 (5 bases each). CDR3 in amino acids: CASSVRDPGYEQYF. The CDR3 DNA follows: TGTGCCAGCAGTGTTCGGGACCCTGGCTACGAGCAGTACTTC.